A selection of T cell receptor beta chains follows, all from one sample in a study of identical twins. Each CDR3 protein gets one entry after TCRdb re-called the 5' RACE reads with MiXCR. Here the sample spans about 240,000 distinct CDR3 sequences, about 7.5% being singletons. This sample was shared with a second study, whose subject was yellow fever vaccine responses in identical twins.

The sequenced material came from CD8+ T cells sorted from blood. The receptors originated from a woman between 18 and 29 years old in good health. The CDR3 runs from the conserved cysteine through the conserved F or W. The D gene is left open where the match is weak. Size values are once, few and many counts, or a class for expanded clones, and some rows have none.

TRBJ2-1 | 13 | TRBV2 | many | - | TGTGCCAGGGAGGGGGGGATTCGGAATGAGCAGTTCTTC | CAREGGIRNEQFF
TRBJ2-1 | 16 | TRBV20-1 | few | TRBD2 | TGCAGTGCTAGAAAGGGACTAGCGGGCACCTACAATGAGCAGTTCTTC | CSARKGLAGTYNEQFF
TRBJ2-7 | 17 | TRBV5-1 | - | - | TGCGCCAGCAGCTTGGCCGGAGGCCCGTATTCGATTGACGAGCAGTACTTC | CASSLAGGPYSIDEQYF
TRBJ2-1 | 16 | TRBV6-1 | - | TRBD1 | TGTGCCAGCAACGACCCACCGGGGACAGGGGCAAATGAGCAGTTCTTC | CASNDPPGTGANEQFF
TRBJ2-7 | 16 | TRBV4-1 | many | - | TGCGCCAGCAGCCCGGAAACAGGGTCTTTTTCCTACGAGCAGTACTTC | CASSPETGSFSYEQYF
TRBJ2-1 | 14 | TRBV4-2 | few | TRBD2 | TGTGCCAGCAGCCGAGGACTAGCGGCTAATGAGCAGTTCTTC | CASSRGLAANEQFF
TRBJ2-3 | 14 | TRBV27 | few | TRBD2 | TGTGCCAGCAGCTCGCGGGGGGTGGCAGATACGCAGTATTTT | CASSSRGVADTQYF
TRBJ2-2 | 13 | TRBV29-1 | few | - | TGCAGCGTTGAAGATCCAGGAGGCGGGGAGCTGTTTTTT | CSVEDPGGGELFF
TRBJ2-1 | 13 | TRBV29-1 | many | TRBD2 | TGCAGCACGTTTAGCGGGGCGTACAATGAGCAGTTCTTC | CSTFSGAYNEQFF
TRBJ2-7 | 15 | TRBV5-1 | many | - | TGCGCCAGCAGCCGTACGATGGAGGTCTCCTACGAGCAGTACTTC | CASSRTMEVSYEQYF
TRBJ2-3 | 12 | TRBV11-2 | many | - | TGTGCCAGCAGCTCGACAGCAGATACGCAGTATTTT | CASSSTADTQYF
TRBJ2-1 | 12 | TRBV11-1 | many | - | TGTGCCAGCAGCCAGGGGGGACTTGAGCAGTTCTTC | CASSQGGLEQFF
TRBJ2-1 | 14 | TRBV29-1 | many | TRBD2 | TGCAGCGTTGATCCTAGCGGGAGGGCCAATGAGCAGTTCTTC | CSVDPSGRANEQFF
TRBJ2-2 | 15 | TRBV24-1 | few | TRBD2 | TGTGCCACCTGGACTAGCGGGAGGGCCACCGGGGAGCTGTTTTTT | CATWTSGRATGELFF
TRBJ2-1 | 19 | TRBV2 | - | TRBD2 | TGTGCCTGCTGTTCCCTGACTAGCGGGGGGGTCGGCTCCTACAATGAGCAGTTCTTC | CACCSLTSGGVGSYNEQFF
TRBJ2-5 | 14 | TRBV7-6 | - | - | TGTGCCAGCAGCTTAGTGAGCTACAGGGAGACCCAGTACTTC | CASSLVSYRETQYF
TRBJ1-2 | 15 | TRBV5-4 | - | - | TGTGCCAGCAGCTTGTCCAGTACAGCTAACTATGGCTACACCTTC | CASSLSSTANYGYTF
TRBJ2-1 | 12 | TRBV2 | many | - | TGTGCCAGCAGGGACTCCTGGGTGGAGCAGTTCTTC | CASRDSWVEQFF
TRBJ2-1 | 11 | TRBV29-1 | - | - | TGCAGCGTTGTGACGGGATATGAGCAGTTCTTC | CSVVTGYEQFF
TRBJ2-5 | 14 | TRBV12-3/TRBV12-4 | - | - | TGTGCCAGCAGTTTTATGACAGTCCAAGAGACCCAGTACTTC | CASSFMTVQETQYF
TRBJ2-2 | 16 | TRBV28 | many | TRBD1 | TGTGCCAGCAGTCCATTAGACCCGGGACAGGCCGGGGAGCTGTTTTTT | CASSPLDPGQAGELFF
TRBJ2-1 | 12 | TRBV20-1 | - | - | TGCAGTGCAGAAGGGGGGTACAATGAGCAGTTCTTC | CSAEGGYNEQFF
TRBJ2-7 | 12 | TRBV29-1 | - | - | TGCAGCGTTGTGTTGGGACGGTACGAGCAGTACTTC | CSVVLGRYEQYF
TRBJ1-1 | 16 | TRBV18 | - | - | TGTGCCAGCTCGTACACAGGGTCGGGAATGAACACTGAAGCTTTCTTT | CASSYTGSGMNTEAFF
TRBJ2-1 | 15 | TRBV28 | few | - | TGTGCCAGCAGTTTGCTGGCGGGGAACTACAATGAGCAGTTCTTC | CASSLLAGNYNEQFF
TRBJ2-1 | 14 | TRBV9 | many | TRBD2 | TGTGCCAGCAGCTTATGGACTAGCGGGGCCGGGCAGTTCTTC | CASSLWTSGAGQFF
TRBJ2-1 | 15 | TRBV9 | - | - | TGTGCCAGCAGCGAAACCTTGAGCTCCTACAATGAGCAGTTCTTC | CASSETLSSYNEQFF
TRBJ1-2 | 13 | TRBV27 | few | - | TGTGCCAGCAGTTTGGGGCAGGGTGTGGGCTACACCTTC | CASSLGQGVGYTF
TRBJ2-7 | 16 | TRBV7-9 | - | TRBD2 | TGTGCCAGCAGCCCCGGGGGGTCATTGGTGATCTACGAGCAGTACTTC | CASSPGGSLVIYEQYF
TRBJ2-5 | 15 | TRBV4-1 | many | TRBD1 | TGCGCCAGCAGCCAAGTCGACAGGGGCCAAGAGACCCAGTACTTC | CASSQVDRGQETQYF
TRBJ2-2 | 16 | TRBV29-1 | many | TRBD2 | TGCAGCGTTGGCCTAGCGGGAGGGCCGCGCACCGGGGAGCTGTTTTTT | CSVGLAGGPRTGELFF
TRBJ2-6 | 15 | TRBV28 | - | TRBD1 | TGTGCCAGCAGTTTAACAGGGGCTGGGGCCAACGTCCTGACTTTC | CASSLTGAGANVLTF
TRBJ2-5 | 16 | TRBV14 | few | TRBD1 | TGTGCCAGCAGCCCGACGACAGGGGACCCCCAAGAGACCCAGTACTTC | CASSPTTGDPQETQYF
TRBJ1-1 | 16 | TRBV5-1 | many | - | TGCGCCAGCAGCCACTCCGGGGTTTTAGGGAACACTGAAGCTTTCTTT | CASSHSGVLGNTEAFF
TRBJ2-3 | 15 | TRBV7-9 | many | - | TGTGCCAGCAGCGAAATGCTTGGGGTCACAGATACGCAGTATTTT | CASSEMLGVTDTQYF
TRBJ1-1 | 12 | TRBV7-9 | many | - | TGTGCCAGCGGACCTCGTGGGACTGAAGCTTTCTTT | CASGPRGTEAFF
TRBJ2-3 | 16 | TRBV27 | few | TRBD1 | TGTGCCAGCAGTTTACTTGGGACAGGGGGAGCAGATACGCAGTATTTT | CASSLLGTGGADTQYF
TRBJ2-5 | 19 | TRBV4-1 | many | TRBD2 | TGCGCCAGCAGCCAAGAGGAGATAGCGGGGGGGCCTCTCGGTGAGACCCAGTACTTC | CASSQEEIAGGPLGETQYF
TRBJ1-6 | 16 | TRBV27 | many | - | TGTGCCAGCAGTTTATCAGTCAGCTCCTATAATTCACCCCTCCACTTT | CASSLSVSSYNSPLHF
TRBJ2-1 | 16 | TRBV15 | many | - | TGTGCCACCAGCAGAGAGCAGATAAGCTCCTACAATGAGCAGTTCTTC | CATSREQISSYNEQFF
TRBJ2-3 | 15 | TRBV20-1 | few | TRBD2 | TGCAGTGCTAGAGTTAGCGGGAGTAGGACAGATACGCAGTATTTT | CSARVSGSRTDTQYF
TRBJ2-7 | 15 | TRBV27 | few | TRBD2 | TGTGCCAGCAGTTCTGGGACTAGCCGCTCCTACGAGCAGTACTTC | CASSSGTSRSYEQYF